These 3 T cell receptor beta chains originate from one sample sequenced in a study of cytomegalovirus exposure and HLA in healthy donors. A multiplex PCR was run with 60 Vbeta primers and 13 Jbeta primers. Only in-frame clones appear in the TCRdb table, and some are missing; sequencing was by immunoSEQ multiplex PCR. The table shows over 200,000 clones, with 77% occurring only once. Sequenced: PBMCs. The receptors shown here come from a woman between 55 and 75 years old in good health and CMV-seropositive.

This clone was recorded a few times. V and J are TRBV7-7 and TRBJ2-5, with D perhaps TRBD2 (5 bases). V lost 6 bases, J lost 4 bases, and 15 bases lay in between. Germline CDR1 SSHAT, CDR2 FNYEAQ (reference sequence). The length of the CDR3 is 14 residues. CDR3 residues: CASSPAGVRETQYF. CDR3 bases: TGTGCCAGCAGTCCAGCCGGGGTACGAGAGACCCAGTACTTC.

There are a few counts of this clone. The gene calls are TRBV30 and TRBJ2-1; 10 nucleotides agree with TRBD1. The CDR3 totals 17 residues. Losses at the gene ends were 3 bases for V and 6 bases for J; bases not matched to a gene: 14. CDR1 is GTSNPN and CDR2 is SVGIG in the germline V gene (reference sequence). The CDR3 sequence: CAWRRQLGTGAPNEQFF. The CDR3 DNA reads TGTGCCTGGAGGAGACAGCTCGGGACAGGGGCCCCCAATGAGCAGTTCTTC. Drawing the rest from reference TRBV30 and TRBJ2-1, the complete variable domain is SQTIHQWPATLVQPVGSPLSLECTVEGTSNPNLYWYRQAAGRGLQLLFYSVGIGQISSEVPQNLSASRPQDRQFILSSKKLLLSDSGFYLCAWRRQLGTGAPNEQFFGPGTRLTVL.

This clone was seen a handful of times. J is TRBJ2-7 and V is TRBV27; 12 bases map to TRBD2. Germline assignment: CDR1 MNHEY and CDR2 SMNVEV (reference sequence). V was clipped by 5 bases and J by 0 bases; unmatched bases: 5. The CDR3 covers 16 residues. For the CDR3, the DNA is TGTGCCAGCAGTACGAGGACTAGCGGGGCCTCCTACGAGCAGTACTTC. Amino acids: CASSTRTSGASYEQYF.